This T cell receptor beta chain was identified in a study of fetal regulatory T cell absence and autoimmunity. Sequencing used immunoSEQ multiplex PCR; TCRdb keeps in-frame clones, though not all of them. Of 95,000 or so clones detected, around 72% appear once; the ten largest clones hold 2%. Regarding this clone: What it binds is not known.

Notes on the study in general: Cord blood and pancreas showed broadly similar TRB gene family usage.

Trimming shortened V by 10 bases and J by 3 bases, and 20 bases separated the two germline ends. The CDR3 spans 15 residues. Germline CDR1 is MNHNS and CDR2 is SASEGT. This TCR came from a male donor with IPEX syndrome. The chain links TRBV6-1 to TRBJ2-3, with D hard to call. Sequencing was done on a sample of pancreas tissue. DNA for the CDR3: TGTGCCACGAACGCGGCGGAAGGATGGACAGATACGCAGTATTTT. Protein product: CATNAAEGWTDTQYF.